This TCR beta chain appears in the sequencing data of a study of T cells after yellow fever vaccination. Study results and caveats: The study noted that FACS-sorted repertoires could contain abundant clonotypes contaminating from the bulk population. Post-booster repertoires contained most primary-vaccination clones again (96% CD4, 88% CD8). It was a weaker secondary response, yet one that peaked faster, at day 5 versus 15.

The 5'RACE template-switching step produced TCR cDNA and added a universal primer site and UMIs. TCRdb reanalysed the 5' RACE reads using MiXCR and keeps one entry per CDR3 protein. The data contain roughly 520,000 distinct CDR3 sequences, roughly 22% of them singletons. This clonotype came up a few times. What it binds is unknown. This clonotype originated in a young man who received the YFV17D yellow fever vaccine. Source: PBMCs, taken roughly 20 days after the first yellow fever vaccination.

The CDR3 spells CASSPLQGWRGVGGELFF. The CDR3 DNA follows: TGTGCCAGCAGCCCATTACAGGGTTGGCGAGGAGTAGGCGGGGAGCTGTTTTTT. The chain links TRBV12-3 or TRBV12-4 to TRBJ2-2; possibly TRBD1 for D (6 bases). V lost 6 bases and J 7 bases, leaving 27 bases between the germline ends. CDR3 length: 18 amino acids.